These 27 T cell receptor beta chains were sequenced from one sample in a study of regulatory T cells in long-lasting Graves disease. According to the study, TCR beta libraries were built with iRepertoire HTBI primers and CDR3-region Arm-PCR. TCRdb passed the multiplex PCR reads through MiXCR, listing each CDR3 protein once. The sample comprises 440,000 or so distinct CDR3 sequences, 15% to 20% of which are singletons, and about 10% rests with the top ten. As to time point: newly diagnosed GD, antithyroid drugs for less than 3 months. The authors made the TCR library using RNA they extracted from PBMCs. Separately, the same data were catalogued under a study of T cells in Graves' hyperthyroidism and ophthalmopathy.

Material: peripheral blood mononuclear cells (PBMCs), obtained at new diagnosis, from a patient treated with antithyroid drugs. The receptors were gathered from a woman aged 25 to 39 with Graves disease.

To note about this clonotype: This could be a read error, since a much larger clone is one nucleotide away. The V gene is TRBV7-2, the J gene TRBJ2-1, with 8 bases lining up with TRBD2. Germline trimming cut 3 bases from V and 5 bases from J; bases unmatched to any gene: 6. CDR1 and CDR2 (germline): SGHTA, FQGNSA. There are 15 residues in the CDR3. CDR3 sequence: CASSFAGRAHNEQFF. The CDR3 DNA is TGTGCCAGCAGCTTTGCCGGGAGGGCCCACAATGAGCAGTTCTTC.

The table lists this clonotype with a few counts. This chain links TRBV9 with TRBJ2-7; TRBD2 matches at 8 bases. V shed 3 bases, J shed 1 base, and the junction held 6 bases outside the gene matches. CDR3 length: 15 residues. The germline CDR1 and CDR2 sequences are SGDLS and YYNGEE. CDR3 nucleotides: TGTGCCAGCAGCGGCGGCGGGAGGTCGTCCTACGAGCAGTACTTC. Translation gives CASSGGGRSSYEQYF.

CDR3 DNA: TGTGCCAGCAGCTTAACCGAGACAGGGGGCGTTTTGGATGAAAAACTGTTTTTT. Its protein product is CASSLTETGGVLDEKLFF. This chain joins TRBV11-2 and TRBJ1-4; 10 bases line up with TRBD1. The germline CDR1 and CDR2 sequences are SGHAT and FQNNGV. Trimming cost V 2 bases and J 6 bases; bases outside gene matches: 12. CDR3 length: 18 residues.

This clonotype was seen ten or more times. The genes are TRBV18 and TRBJ2-1; 8 bases are shared with TRBD2. This CDR3 has 14 amino acids. From germline, CDR1 is KGHSH and CDR2 LQKENI. J lost 9 bases, V lost 3 bases, and 7 bases had no gene match. Here the CDR3 reads CASSPSGGAFEQFF. For the CDR3, the DNA is TGTGCCAGCTCACCTTCGGGAGGGGCCTTTGAGCAGTTCTTC. Together with reference TRBV18 and TRBJ2-1, the CDR3 gives the full variable domain: NAGVMQNPRHLVRRRGQEARLRCSPMKGHSHVYWYRQLPEEGLKFMVYLQKENIIDESGMPKERFSAEFPKEGPSILRIQQVVRGDSAAYFCASSPSGGAFEQFFGPGTRLTVL.

This clonotype was detected ten times or more. This chain joins TRBV30 and TRBJ2-1; D uncertain. Germline lookup yields CDR1 GTSNPN and CDR2 SVGIG (reference sequence). Between the trimmed V and J ends, which lost 2 bases and 6 bases, there was a span of 11 bases. CDR3 length: 13 residues. Written as DNA, the CDR3 is TGTGCCTGGAGTTCTGCTCAAGGCAATGAGCAGTTCTTC. This encodes CAWSSAQGNEQFF. The full variable domain, with the rest looked up from reference TRBV30 and TRBJ2-1, is SQTIHQWPATLVQPVGSPLSLECTVEGTSNPNLYWYRQAAGRGLQLLFYSVGIGQISSEVPQNLSASRPQDRQFILSSKKLLLSDSGFYLCAWSSAQGNEQFFGPGTRLTVL.

There are many counts of this clonotype. This sequence joins TRBV11-2 and TRBJ2-5; 13 nucleotides align to TRBD2. The V gene end was trimmed by 5 bases and the J gene end by 9 bases; junction bases not matched to a gene: 3. In germline, CDR1 is SGHAT, CDR2 FQNNGV. The CDR3 runs 13 residues. CDR3 nucleotide sequence: TGTGCCAGCAGCAGGACTAGCGGGAGCCCCCAGTACTTC. Encoded protein: CASSRTSGSPQYF.

This clonotype was recorded many times. The gene calls are TRBV6-2 or TRBV6-3 and TRBJ1-1; D may be TRBD1 (6 bases). V was shortened by 5 bases and J by 0 bases, with 10 bases between the two germline ends. The CDR3 runs to 14 residues. Germline V lookup: CDR1 MNHEY, CDR2 SVGEGT. CDR3 in DNA: TGTGCCAGCAGTGGCGGACAGTTGAACACTGAAGCTTTCTTT. Translating it yields CASSGGQLNTEAFF.

The rearrangement uses TRBV2 and TRBJ2-2; TRBD2 is a possible D gene (6 bases). The CDR3 is made up of 13 amino acids. From germline, CDR1 is SNHLY and CDR2 FYNNEI. V was clipped by 3 bases and J by 8 bases, with 10 bases between them. CDR3 sequence (DNA): TGTGCCAGCAGTGAGGGGGGAACGGGGGAGCTGTTTTTT. Its translation is CASSEGGTGELFF.

This clonotype occurred many times. V and J are TRBV18 and TRBJ2-7; a weak D match, TRBD1 (5 bases). The CDR3 contains 13 residues. Germline V gene lookup returns CDR1 KGHSH and CDR2 LQKENI. Trimming stripped 4 bases from V and 6 bases from J, with 13 bases between. CDR3 nucleotides: TGTGCCAGCTCACGGGGCGGATTTCCCGAGCAGTACTTC. Protein: CASSRGGFPEQYF.

In its sample, this clonotype was seen many times. The chain employs TRBV29-1 and TRBJ2-5; 8 bases are shared with TRBD2. V gave up 5 bases and J gave up 5 bases; unmatched junction bases: 19. CDR3 length: 17 residues. Germline CDR1 and CDR2: SQVTM and ANQGSEA. The CDR3 coding sequence is TGCAGCGTTCAAGGGGTGGTAGCGGGAATGGGATCGGAGACCCAGTACTTC. This sequence encodes CSVQGVVAGMGSETQYF.

This clonotype appeared a few times. A single base separates this from a much larger clone, so it may be a read error. The chain is built from TRBV7-2 and TRBJ2-1, with TRBD2 identical over 7 bases. The CDR3 is made up of 16 amino acids. CDR1 and CDR2 from the germline V gene are SGHTA and FQGNSA. CDR3 loop: CASGLAGAGASNEQFF. The CDR3 DNA reads as TGTGCCAGCGGCTTAGCAGGTGCGGGAGCATCCAATGAGCAGTTCTTC.

This clonotype was detected ten times or more. The V and J genes are TRBV6-1 and TRBJ1-5; a possible D gene is TRBD1 (6 bases). CDR3 size: 16 residues. Per germline, CDR1 MNHNS and CDR2 SASEGT. The germline V and J ends were trimmed by 4 bases and 6 bases, with 19 bases remaining between them. The CDR3 spells CASSGGNEIGGQPQHF. The DNA for the CDR3 is TGTGCCAGCAGTGGGGGTAATGAAATAGGGGGTCAGCCCCAGCATTTT.

The rearrangement links TRBV6-1 to TRBJ1-6; 12 nucleotides match TRBD1. Germline lookup yields CDR1 MNHNS and CDR2 SASEGT. The V and J ends lost 8 bases and 7 bases, in that order; junction bases with no gene match: 12. CDR3 length: 17 amino acids. CDR3 residues: CASENRDRGRVNSPLHF. DNA of the CDR3: TGTGCCAGCGAAAACCGGGACAGGGGGCGAGTCAATTCACCCCTCCACTTT.

This clonotype has only a few counts. The V call is TRBV4-1, the J call TRBJ1-2, with 10 bases identical to TRBD1. The junction had 7 bases not matched to a gene; V was cut back by 0 bases and J by 6 bases. There are 16 residues in the CDR3. Germline V CDR1 and CDR2: MGHRA, YSYEKL. The CDR3 spells CASSQDRGQGRNGYTF. DNA for the CDR3: TGCGCCAGCAGCCAAGATCGGGGACAGGGGAGGAATGGCTACACCTTC.

This clonotype was recorded many times. The CDR3 is CASSLVGDYGYTF. The CDR3 DNA sequence: TGTGCCAGCAGTTTAGTGGGGGACTATGGCTACACCTTC. The chain is built from TRBV12-3 or TRBV12-4 and TRBJ1-2; tentative D call: TRBD1 (5 bases). V was clipped by 1 base and J by 3 bases, with 6 bases between them. The CDR3 has 13 residues.

This clonotype came up many times. The chain joins TRBV7-9 to TRBJ2-1; 13 bases are shared with TRBD2. After removal of 5 bases from V and 2 bases from J, the junction contained 18 bases not matched to a gene. Germline-derived CDR1 and CDR2 are SEHNR and FQNEAQ (reference sequence). The CDR3 is 21 residues long. The CDR3 region is CASSRPYRTSGRSTAYNEQFF. In DNA form, the CDR3 reads TGTGCCAGCAGCCGACCCTATAGGACTAGCGGGAGATCGACGGCCTACAATGAGCAGTTCTTC.

This clonotype has at least ten counts. This chain joins TRBV28 and TRBJ1-5; D call uncertain. The CDR3 has 12 residues. Looked up from germline, CDR1 is MDHEN and CDR2 is SYDVKM. V was trimmed by 10 bases and J by 1 base, leaving 8 bases between them. CDR3 region: CATTESNQPQHF. DNA for the CDR3: TGTGCCACAACCGAGAGCAATCAGCCCCAGCATTTT.

This clonotype has a handful of counts. The V and J genes are TRBV6-9 and TRBJ1-1, with D possibly being TRBD1 (5 bases). CDR1 and CDR2 (germline): MNHGY, SVAAGI. CDR3 length: 14 residues. Deletions cut 3 bases from V and 1 base from J, with 9 bases between. CDR3 DNA: TGTGCCAGCAGTTACCGGGGGGGGAACACTGAAGCTTTCTTT. This sequence encodes CASSYRGGNTEAFF.

The chain recombines TRBV16 with TRBJ1-5; maybe TRBD1 (5 bases). The CDR3 runs to 21 residues. Germline values: CDR1 KGHSY, CDR2 FQNENV. V lost 1 base and J lost 2, with 27 bases in between. CDR3 in DNA: TGTGCCAGCAGCCAATACCTATTCCCGGGACGCCTGGGTCGGGGCAATCAGCCCCAGCATTTT. Its protein is CASSQYLFPGRLGRGNQPQHF.

V usage is TRBV20-1 and J usage is TRBJ2-7; weak D call: TRBD2 (5 bases). CDR3 size: 15 residues. Germline CDR1 is DFQATT and CDR2 is SNEGSKA (reference sequence). V lost 5 bases and J 0 bases, leaving 17 bases between the germline ends. This chain's CDR3 is CSAWRTFKSSYEQYF. The CDR3 DNA follows: TGCAGTGCTTGGAGGACTTTTAAGAGCTCCTACGAGCAGTACTTC.

The chain has TRBV27 and TRBJ2-7, with a possible D match to TRBD2 (5 bases). CDR1 is MNHEY and CDR2 is SMNVEV in the germline V gene (reference sequence). V lost 8 bases to trimming and J lost 0 bases, with 17 bases between them. The CDR3 is 15 amino acids. The CDR3 spells CASRTSPYTSYEQYF. In DNA, the CDR3 is TGTGCCAGCCGAACTAGTCCTTATACCTCCTACGAGCAGTACTTC.

Many counts were recorded for this clonotype. The V call is TRBV2, the J call TRBJ2-1, with 12 bases identical to TRBD2. Germline V CDR1 and CDR2: SNHLY, FYNNEI. J gave up 6 bases and V 3 bases, and 3 bases lay outside the gene matches. The CDR3 spans 15 residues. CDR3 loop: CASSELTSGSNEQFF. The CDR3 coding sequence is TGTGCCAGCAGTGAGTTGACTAGCGGGAGCAATGAGCAGTTCTTC.

The table lists this clonotype with a few counts. This chain joins TRBV6-2 or TRBV6-3 and TRBJ2-7; TRBD2 agrees at 9 bases. The V and J ends lost 8 bases and 4 bases, in that order; junction bases with no gene match: 12. The CDR3 is 15 amino acids. The germline V gene encodes CDR1 MNHEY and CDR2 SVGEGT. This CDR3 is CASAFPTSGHYEQYF. In DNA form, the CDR3 reads TGTGCCAGCGCTTTTCCGACTAGCGGACATTACGAGCAGTACTTC.

This clonotype was counted between two and nine times. The chain carries TRBV10-2 and TRBJ1-2, with D perhaps matching TRBD1 (6 bases). The germline V gene has CDR1 WSHSY and CDR2 SAAADI. Trimming cost V 7 bases and J 7 bases, with 13 bases left between them. The CDR3 sequence is 12 residues long. In DNA, the CDR3 is TGCGCCAGCACCCCAGGGACATTTGGCTACACCTTC. It encodes CASTPGTFGYTF.

This clonotype has a count of ten or more. The chain couples TRBV2 to TRBJ1-5; D is uncertain. The length of the CDR3 is 14 residues. Germline V gene data show CDR1 as SNHLY and CDR2 as FYNNEI. With 7 bases removed from V and 1 base from J, the gap between germline ends came to 11 bases. As DNA, the CDR3 is TGTGCCAGCAATACAGAGATAAGCAATCAGCCCCAGCATTTT. Translated: CASNTEISNQPQHF.

There are many counts of this clonotype. This chain uses TRBV20-1 with TRBJ2-1, with TRBD2 matching 12 bases. J gave up 2 bases and V 5 bases, and 10 bases lay outside the gene matches. The CDR3 runs 17 residues. Germline loops: CDR1 DFQATT, CDR2 SNEGSKA (reference sequence). CDR3 amino acids: CSAPGTSGHHPYNEQFF. CDR3 bases: TGCAGTGCTCCCGGGACTAGCGGGCATCATCCCTACAATGAGCAGTTCTTC.

This clonotype was found many times. The V call is TRBV6-5, the J call TRBJ1-5; D perhaps matches TRBD1 (6 bases). V gave up 4 bases and J gave up 9 bases, with 28 bases separating them. The CDR3 runs 18 residues. Germline-derived CDR1 and CDR2 are MNHEY and SVGAGI. This CDR3 is CASSSLGGAGSGGRPQHF. The CDR3 bases are TGTGCCAGCAGTTCCTTGGGGGGGGCAGGTAGCGGAGGAAGGCCCCAGCATTTT.